A single sample gave rise to the 16 T cell receptor beta chains below, sequenced in a study of shared clonotypes between healthy human individuals. Only in-frame clones appear in the TCRdb table, and some are missing; sequencing was by immunoSEQ multiplex PCR. This table holds some 2.3 million clones, over 85% found once. The sample consisted of naive CD4+ T cells from PBMCs. Subset in this sample: CD45RA+ positively selected. These receptors all stem from a man between 18 and 29 years old in good health. Some clones in this sample may be carry-over from other donors' samples.

The chain links TRBV9 to TRBJ2-3, with 8 bases identical to TRBD1. V shed 3 bases and J 0 bases; nucleotides not matched to a gene: 6. Germline-derived CDR1 and CDR2 are SGDLS and YYNGEE. The CDR3 length is 16 residues. The chain's CDR3 is CASSGPGQESTDTQYF. CDR3 nucleotides: TGTGCCAGCAGCGGACCGGGACAGGAGAGCACAGATACGCAGTATTTT.

The chain employs TRBV27 and TRBJ2-6; 12 nucleotides align to TRBD2. The CDR3 is 17 residues long. The V and J ends lost 6 bases and 1 base, in that order; junction bases with no gene match: 4. Germline CDR1 and CDR2: MNHEY and SMNVEV (reference sequence). CDR3 sequence: CASSVLAGGSGANVLTF. The CDR3 nucleotides are TGTGCCAGCAGCGTACTAGCGGGGGGATCTGGGGCCAACGTCCTGACTTTC.

The V gene is TRBV7-3, the J gene TRBJ2-1; 12 nucleotides match TRBD2. The CDR3 has 15 residues. V dropped 5 bases and J dropped 8; count of bases not matched to a gene: 7. The germline CDR1 and CDR2 sequences are SGHTA and FQGTGA. CDR3 in amino acids: CASSPRPSGRDEQFF. CDR3 sequence (DNA): TGTGCCAGCAGCCCCCGGCCTAGCGGGAGGGATGAGCAGTTCTTC. The whole variable domain, filled in from reference TRBV7-3 and TRBJ2-1, reads GAGVSQTPSNKVTEKGKYVELRCDPISGHTALYWYRQSLGQGPEFLIYFQGTGAADDSGLPNDRFFAVRPEGSVSTLKIQRTERGDSAVYLCASSPRPSGRDEQFFGPGTRLTVL.

With regard to this clone: Additional DNA sequences in this sample encode the identical CDR3. The chain links TRBV9 to TRBJ2-5; tentative D call: TRBD2 (6 bases). With 0 bases removed from V and 4 bases from J, the gap between germline ends came to 10 bases. Germline V gives CDR1 SGDLS, CDR2 YYNGEE. The CDR3 loop spans 14 amino acids. CDR3 region: CASSVGPGAETQYF. In nucleotides, the CDR3 is TGTGCCAGCAGCGTAGGTCCGGGAGCAGAGACCCAGTACTTC.

The rearrangement uses TRBV5-5 and TRBJ1-5; D ambiguous. The CDR3 has 14 residues. Germline V gives CDR1 SGHKS, CDR2 YYEKEE (reference sequence). V lost 2 bases to trimming and J lost 3 bases, with 9 bases between them. The CDR3 bases are TGTGCCAGCAGCTTAGCACAGAACAATCAGCCCCAGCATTTT. This encodes CASSLAQNNQPQHF.

J is TRBJ2-7 and V is TRBV4-1; D remains ambiguous. Per germline, CDR1 MGHRA and CDR2 YSYEKL. The CDR3 has 14 residues. V lost 4 bases to trimming and J lost 2 bases, with 12 bases between them. CDR3 in amino acids: CASSRRSQTYEQYF. The CDR3, as DNA: TGCGCCAGCAGCCGGAGATCTCAGACCTACGAGCAGTACTTC.

This chain links TRBV2 with TRBJ1-1, with TRBD1 matching over 8 bases. The CDR3 contains 14 residues. J was trimmed by 9 bases and V by 6 bases; bases with no gene match: 12. Germline CDR1 reads SNHLY; CDR2 reads FYNNEI. The CDR3 loop is CASSDTGGQTQAFF. The CDR3 coding sequence is TGTGCCAGCAGCGATACAGGGGGACAGACACAAGCTTTCTTT.

This rearrangement joins TRBV27 to TRBJ2-5; TRBD2 matches 14 bases. The germline V gene encodes CDR1 MNHEY and CDR2 SMNVEV (reference sequence). CDR3 size: 16 residues. The V gene end was trimmed by 0 bases and the J gene end by 7 bases; junction bases not matched to a gene: 4. As DNA, the CDR3 is TGTGCCAGCAGTTTATCCGGGACTAGCGGGGGAGGGACCCAGTACTTC. It codes for CASSLSGTSGGGTQYF.

A word on this clone: Its ends do not fully match the called genes, so a read error is possible. The gene calls are TRBV28 and TRBJ2-7, with 8 nucleotides matching TRBD1. Germline assignment: CDR1 MDHEN and CDR2 SYDVKM. The CDR3 spans 14 residues. The CDR3 nucleotides read TGTGCCAGCATTTTAGGACAGGGAAGGTACGAGCAGTACTTC. It is translated as CASILGQGRYEQYF.

The rearrangement uses TRBV30 and TRBJ2-1; 8 bases align to TRBD2. This CDR3 spans 15 amino acids. J was trimmed by 6 bases and V by 5 bases; bases with no gene match: 12. CDR1 is GTSNPN and CDR2 is SVGIG in the germline V gene (reference sequence). The CDR3 spells CAWVPGGSTPNEQFF. CDR3 nucleotides: TGTGCCTGGGTCCCGGGAGGGTCCACCCCCAATGAGCAGTTCTTC.

CDR3 loop: CASSLRTSGRDSPDTQYF. CDR3 DNA: TGTGCCAGCAGCTTGCGGACTAGCGGGAGGGACAGCCCAGATACGCAGTATTTT. This chain joins TRBV7-9 and TRBJ2-3; 15 bases are a match to TRBD2. V gave up 3 bases and J gave up 4 bases; unmatched junction bases: 8. The CDR3 is 18 amino acids. CDR1 and CDR2 from the germline V gene are SEHNR and FQNEAQ (reference sequence). Variable domain in full (rest from reference TRBV7-9 and TRBJ2-3): DTGVSQNPRHKITKRGQNVTFRCDPISEHNRLYWYRQTLGQGPEFLTYFQNEAQLEKSRLLSDRFSAERPKGSFSTLEIQRTEQGDSAMYLCASSLRTSGRDSPDTQYFGPGTRLTVL.

The V gene is TRBV4-1, the J gene TRBJ2-1; TRBD2 matches 7 bases. J gave up 1 base and V 0 bases, and 12 bases lay outside the gene matches. The germline gives CDR1 MGHRA, CDR2 YSYEKL. The length of the CDR3 is 19 residues. DNA for the CDR3: TGCGCCAGCAGCCAAGACTACGTCCGGGCTAGCGGTTCCTACAATGAGCAGTTCTTC. Protein sequence: CASSQDYVRASGSYNEQFF.

This clone was detected only once. The chain joins TRBV28 to TRBJ2-7, with TRBD2 matching over 8 bases. The V gene end was trimmed by 4 bases and the J gene end by 1 base; junction bases not matched to a gene: 3. The CDR3 runs 14 residues. The V gene's germline CDR1 is MDHEN and CDR2 SYDVKM. The CDR3 here is CASSSGTSSYEQYF. The CDR3 DNA sequence: TGTGCCAGCAGTTCCGGGACTAGTTCCTACGAGCAGTACTTC.

The count of this clone is one. The gene calls are TRBV28 and TRBJ1-4, with 7 bases that match TRBD1. Germline lookup yields CDR1 MDHEN and CDR2 SYDVKM. The CDR3 extends over 14 amino acids. V was clipped by 2 bases and J by 8 bases; unmatched bases: 5. The CDR3 here is CASSLDRDGEKLFF. The CDR3, as DNA: TGTGCCAGCAGTTTAGACAGGGATGGGGAAAAACTGTTTTTT.

The CDR3 region has the DNA TGTGCCTGGAGTCTGTACCAAGAGACCCAGTACTTC. It codes for CAWSLYQETQYF. The rearrangement uses TRBV30 and TRBJ2-5; no clear D gene. CDR1 is GTSNPN and CDR2 is SVGIG in the germline V gene (reference sequence). This CDR3 has 12 amino acids. With 2 bases removed from V and 0 bases from J, the gap between germline ends came to 4 bases.

The chain couples TRBV28 to TRBJ2-2; D is unclear. V lost 2 bases to trimming and J lost 4 bases, with 11 bases between them. The CDR3 sequence is 15 residues long. The germline CDR1 and CDR2 sequences are MDHEN and SYDVKM. CDR3 amino acids: CASSLAGSGTGELFF. Written as DNA, the CDR3 is TGTGCCAGCAGTTTAGCAGGATCGGGCACCGGGGAGCTGTTTTTT.